This record looks at one T cell receptor (beta chain) sequence and its context. This clonotype was recorded a few times. The clone's antigen remains unknown. No much larger clone exists at a distance of one base, and base qualities are not known. Donors were a few dozen systemically healthy Caucasian individuals from Russia aged roughly 6 to 90 years. Each donor gave about 11 milliliters of peripheral blood, drawn into EDTA-treated Vacutainer tubes. PBMCs were isolated by Ficoll-Paque density-gradient centrifugation, with at least 6 million obtained per sample. Total RNA was extracted from PBMCs with Trizol reagent, with at least 5.5 micrograms obtained per sample. For every donor, flow cytometry on a PBMC aliquot measured the percentage of naive CD45RAhigh/CD27high T cells. The entry originates in a study of blood T cells in healthy people across ages (dated by TCRdb to the mid-2010s). Describing the broader study: In model experiments, roughly one uniquely barcoded TCR beta cDNA molecule per two T cells was captured by template switching. Age-related changes in TCR beta repertoire diversity were measured in the study by deep sequencing normalized with unique cDNA molecular identifiers. Using the same blood draw, the study looked at two additional independent replicas of 1 million unique cDNA reads for two donors, one aged 18 to 30 and the other aged 80 or older. Four age groups were formed from the donors: young (average about 17 years), middle-aged (around 37), aged (about 62) and long-lived (about 80).

Paper-wide results and their limitations: Compared with the aged group, the long-lived group had more naive CD4+ T cells, fewer expanded clones and increased TCR diversity, a pattern suggesting age selection. Donor CMV infection status was unknown, potentially confounding age-related changes in expanded clonotypes. Observed TCR beta diversity per million T cells fell roughly linearly with age, and a significant reduction was already apparent by age around 40. There was a strong correlation between observed TCR beta diversity and the percentage of naive T cells measured by flow cytometry. Total diversity estimates from one million sequenced T cells were considered lower bounds and underestimates. Bulk unsorted PBMC profiling prevented conclusive comparison of naive and antigen-experienced compartments.

Libraries came from 5' RACE. For sequencing, an Illumina HiSeq 2500 was employed. A second PCR of about 7 to 12 cycles was run with a J-beta primer mix and a sample-barcoded 5' primer. A unique molecular identifier was introduced onto each TCR beta cDNA molecule by a template-switch 5' adaptor carrying 12 random nucleotides. Each sample yielded at least 3 million CDR3-containing paired-end reads. First-strand cDNA was synthesized from all RNA with the Mint cDNA synthesis kit, primed by a TRBC-specific oligonucleotide. After uracil-DNA glycosylase treatment, a first 18-cycle PCR used universal primers M1SS and BC2_uni_R on all cDNA. The authors' analysis ran thus. Normalization of each sample was performed by random selection of 1 million high-quality reads, each carrying a distinct molecular identifier. Instead of being binned into consensus sequences, reads with shared molecular identifiers were discarded. MiTCR, with a Q25 quality threshold and the strictest error-elimination algorithm, was used for CDR3 identification, clonotype clustering and error correction. A nonparametric unseen species model with Euler transformation was used to estimate lower-bound total TCR beta diversity. TCRdb applied fastp at Q25 and MiXCR to the public reads, then kept only in-frame beta chains. Each CDR3 protein appears once, grouped with its most common genes and DNA. The V and J calls reflect TCRdb's pipeline rather than the authors' work. The sample table lists some 930,000 distinct CDR3 sequences, 25% to 35% of them with a count of one. Approximately 10% of the sample is taken by the ten largest.

There are 17 amino acids in the CDR3, from cysteine to phenylalanine inclusive. Only the CDR3 region is kept as DNA, spanning 51 bases read in frame from base 1. Via the germline V gene, CDR1 is KGHDR and CDR2 SFDVKD. After removal of 0 bases from V and 6 bases from J, the junction retains 9 bases not matched to a gene. These data also formed part of another study, on T cells of mothers and their children. The second source states: The donors were nine systemically healthy Caucasian individuals, made up of three mothers and their six children. cDNA synthesis consumed the entire amount of extracted RNA, loaded at 1.5 ug RNA in each 15 ul reaction. Sample barcodes and 2-4 random nucleotides were added via the M1S primer in the second PCR. Over 9.5 million TCR beta CDR3 reads were obtained for each mother, and approximately 2.9 million reads were obtained for each child. TCR recombination output is similarly shaped by thymic selection in related and unrelated pairs, with a minor effect exerted by inherited differences. Normalized repertoire overlap was always found to be slightly, but never significantly, higher in related mother-child pairs than in unrelated mother-child pairs. Persistent microchimeric T cell clones were not detected, at a sensitivity of approximately 98 clones per million clonotypes. The study used deep NGS to compare TCR beta repertoires of mothers and children, seeking features distinguishing related mother-child pairs from unrelated individuals. On average, the children were around 11 +/- 4 years old, while the mothers were approximately 41 +/- 4 years old. After adapter ligation with NEBNext reagents, the libraries were sequenced on Illumina HiSeq 2000 with 100+100 nt paired-end reads. To prevent cross-contamination, the mother and child libraries were prepared a month apart and were sequenced in separate runs. Each donor had between about 450,000 and 2,200,000 distinct TCR beta clonotypes identified. Naive TCR beta clonotypes were estimated from low-frequency clonotypes matched to each donor's FACS-determined naive share, without sorting.

The sequence links TRBV24-1 to TRBJ2-3; 9 of the junction bases match TRBD2. What was sequenced was blood. The origin of this receptor is a woman between 35 and 50 years old in good health. The CDR3 amino acid sequence is: CATSDLRTSAGSDTQYF. The sequenced DNA is TGTGCCACCAGTGATTTGAGGACTAGCGCCGGGTCGGATACGCAGTATTTT.